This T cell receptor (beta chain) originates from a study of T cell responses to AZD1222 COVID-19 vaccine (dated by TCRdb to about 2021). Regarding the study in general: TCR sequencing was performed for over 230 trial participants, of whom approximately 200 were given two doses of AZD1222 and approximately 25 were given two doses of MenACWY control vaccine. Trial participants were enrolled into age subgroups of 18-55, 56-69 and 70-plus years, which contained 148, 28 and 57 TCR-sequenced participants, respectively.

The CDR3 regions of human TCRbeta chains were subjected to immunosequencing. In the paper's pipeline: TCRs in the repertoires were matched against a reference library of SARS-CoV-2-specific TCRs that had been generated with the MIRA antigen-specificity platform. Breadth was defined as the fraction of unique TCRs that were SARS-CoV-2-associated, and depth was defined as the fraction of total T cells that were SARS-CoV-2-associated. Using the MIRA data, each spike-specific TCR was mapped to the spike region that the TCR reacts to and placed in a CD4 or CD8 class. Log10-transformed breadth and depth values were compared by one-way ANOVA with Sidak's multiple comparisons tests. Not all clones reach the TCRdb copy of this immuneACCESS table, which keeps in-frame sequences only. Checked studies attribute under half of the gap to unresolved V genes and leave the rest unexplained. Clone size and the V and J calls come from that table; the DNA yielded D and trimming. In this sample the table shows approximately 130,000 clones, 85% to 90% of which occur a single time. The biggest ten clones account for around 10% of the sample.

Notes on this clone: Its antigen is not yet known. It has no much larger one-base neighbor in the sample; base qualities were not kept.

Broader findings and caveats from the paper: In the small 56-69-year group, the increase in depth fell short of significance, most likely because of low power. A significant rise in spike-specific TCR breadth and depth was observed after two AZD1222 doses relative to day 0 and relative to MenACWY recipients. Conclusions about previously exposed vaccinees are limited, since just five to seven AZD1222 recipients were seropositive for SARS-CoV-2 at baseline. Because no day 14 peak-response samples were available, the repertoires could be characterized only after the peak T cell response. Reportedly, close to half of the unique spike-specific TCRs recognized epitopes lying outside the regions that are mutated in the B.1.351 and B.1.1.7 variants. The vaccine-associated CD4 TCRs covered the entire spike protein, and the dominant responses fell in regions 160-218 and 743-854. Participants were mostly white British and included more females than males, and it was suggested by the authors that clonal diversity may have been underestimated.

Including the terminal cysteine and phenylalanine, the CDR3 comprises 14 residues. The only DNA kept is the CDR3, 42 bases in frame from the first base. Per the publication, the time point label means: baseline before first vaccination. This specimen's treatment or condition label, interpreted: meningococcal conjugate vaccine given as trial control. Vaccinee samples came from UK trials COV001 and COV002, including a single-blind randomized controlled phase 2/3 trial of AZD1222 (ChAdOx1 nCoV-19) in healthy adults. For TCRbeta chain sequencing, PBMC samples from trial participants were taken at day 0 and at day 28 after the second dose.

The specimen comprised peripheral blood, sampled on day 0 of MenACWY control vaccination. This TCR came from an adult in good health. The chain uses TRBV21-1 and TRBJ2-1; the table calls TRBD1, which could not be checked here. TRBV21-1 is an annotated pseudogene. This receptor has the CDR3 CASSKGQGNNEQFF. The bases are TGTGCCAGCAGCAAGGGACAGGGTAACAATGAGCAGTTCTTC.